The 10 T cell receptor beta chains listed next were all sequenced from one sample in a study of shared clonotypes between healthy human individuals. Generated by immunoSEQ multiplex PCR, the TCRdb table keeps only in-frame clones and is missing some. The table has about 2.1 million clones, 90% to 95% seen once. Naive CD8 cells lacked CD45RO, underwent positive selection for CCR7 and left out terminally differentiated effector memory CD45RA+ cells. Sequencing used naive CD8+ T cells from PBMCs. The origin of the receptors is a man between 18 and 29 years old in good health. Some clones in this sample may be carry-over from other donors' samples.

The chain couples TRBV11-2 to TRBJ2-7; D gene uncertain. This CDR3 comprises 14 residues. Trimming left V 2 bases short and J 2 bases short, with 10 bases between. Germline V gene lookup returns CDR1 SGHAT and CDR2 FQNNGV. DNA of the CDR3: TGTGCCAGCAGCTTATACCAGGCCCCCTACGAGCAGTACTTC. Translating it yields CASSLYQAPYEQYF.

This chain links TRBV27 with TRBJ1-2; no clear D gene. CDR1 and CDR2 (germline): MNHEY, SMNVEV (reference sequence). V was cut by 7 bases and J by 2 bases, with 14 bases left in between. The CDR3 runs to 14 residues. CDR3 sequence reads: CASKPSGGNYGYTF. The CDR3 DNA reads TGTGCCAGCAAACCGTCGGGAGGCAACTATGGCTACACCTTC.

DNA of the CDR3: TGCGCCAGCAGCTTGCTCGGTAATCAGCCCCAGCATTTT. It yields the protein CASSLLGNQPQHF. The chain couples TRBV5-1 to TRBJ1-5; D unresolved. With 1 base removed from V and 4 bases from J, the gap between germline ends came to 6 bases. The CDR3 covers 13 residues. In germline, CDR1 is SGHRS, CDR2 YFSETQ.

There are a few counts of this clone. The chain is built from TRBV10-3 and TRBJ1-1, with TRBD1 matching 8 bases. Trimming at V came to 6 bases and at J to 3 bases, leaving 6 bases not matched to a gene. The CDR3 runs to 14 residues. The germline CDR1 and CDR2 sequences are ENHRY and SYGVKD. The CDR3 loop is CAISDRGGDTEAFF. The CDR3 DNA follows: TGTGCCATCAGCGACAGGGGAGGGGACACTGAAGCTTTCTTT.

The CDR3 sequence is CSVSGFSGANVLTF. The CDR3 DNA reads TGCAGCGTTTCAGGGTTCTCTGGGGCCAACGTCCTGACTTTC. The genes are TRBV29-1 and TRBJ2-6, with TRBD1 as a possible D gene (5 bases). The V end was cut by 5 bases, the J end by 0 bases, with 8 bases between. The CDR3 length is 14 residues. Germline V gene sequence: CDR1 SQVTM, CDR2 ANQGSEA. The variable domain in full, completed from reference TRBV29-1 and TRBJ2-6, reads SAVISQKPSRDICQRGTSLTIQCQVDSQVTMMFWYRQQPGQSLTLIATANQGSEATYESGFVIDKFPISRPNLTFSTLTVSNMSPEDSSIYLCSVSGFSGANVLTFGAGSRLTVL.

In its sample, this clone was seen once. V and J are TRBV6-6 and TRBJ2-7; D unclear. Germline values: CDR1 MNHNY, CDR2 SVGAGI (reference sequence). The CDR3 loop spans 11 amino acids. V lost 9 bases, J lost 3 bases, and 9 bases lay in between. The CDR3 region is CASRLNYEQYF. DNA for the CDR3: TGTGCCAGTAGGCTCAACTACGAGCAGTACTTC.

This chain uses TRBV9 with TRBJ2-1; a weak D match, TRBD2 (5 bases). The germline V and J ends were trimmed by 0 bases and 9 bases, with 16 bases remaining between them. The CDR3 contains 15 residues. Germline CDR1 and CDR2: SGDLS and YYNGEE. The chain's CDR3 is CASSVVVSGGGEQFF. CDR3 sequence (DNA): TGTGCCAGCAGCGTAGTTGTCTCAGGAGGAGGTGAGCAGTTCTTC.

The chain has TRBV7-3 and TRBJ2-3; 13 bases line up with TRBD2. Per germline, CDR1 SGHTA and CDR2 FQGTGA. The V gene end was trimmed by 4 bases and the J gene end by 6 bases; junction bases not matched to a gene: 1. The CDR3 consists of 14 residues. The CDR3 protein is CASSSGLAGDTQYF. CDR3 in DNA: TGTGCCAGCAGCTCGGGACTAGCGGGGGATACGCAGTATTTT.

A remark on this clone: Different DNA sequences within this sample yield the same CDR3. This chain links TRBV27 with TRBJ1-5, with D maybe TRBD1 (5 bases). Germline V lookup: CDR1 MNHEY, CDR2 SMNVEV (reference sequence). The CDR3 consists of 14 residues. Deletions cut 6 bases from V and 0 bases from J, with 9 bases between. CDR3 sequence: CASSPRGSNQPQHF. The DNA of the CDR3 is TGTGCCAGCAGCCCGAGGGGTAGCAATCAGCCCCAGCATTTT.

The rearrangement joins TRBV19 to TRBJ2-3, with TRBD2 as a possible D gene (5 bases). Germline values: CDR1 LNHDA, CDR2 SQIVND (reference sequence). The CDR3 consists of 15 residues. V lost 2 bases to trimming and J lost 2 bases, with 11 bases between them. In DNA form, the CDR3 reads TGTGCCAGTAGTATAAGAGCGGCAGCCACAGATACGCAGTATTTT. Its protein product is CASSIRAAATDTQYF.